The TCR beta chain described here comes from a study of read filtering for tumor transcriptome and immune sequencing. As for the study in general: Revised staging placed eight or nine patients in R-ISS I, about 16 in II, more than five in III. After DNase treatment, RNA was made into whole-transcriptome libraries. Points from the study as a whole: IR-seq and RNA-seq agreed better without single-read clonotypes. IR-seq captured clonotypes deeper and more reliably than RNA-seq.

This clonotype was counted many times. Its antigen is still unknown. From about 0.4 ug of RNA, a library with molecular barcoded alpha/delta and beta/gamma adaptors was made. One entry per CDR3 protein results from TCRdb running MiXCR on the reads. In the table there are 94,000 or so distinct CDR3 sequences, roughly an eighth of which are singletons. The CDR3 loop spans 14 amino acids. Trimming stripped 4 bases from V and 4 bases from J, with 16 bases between. Germline loops: CDR1 SQVTM, CDR2 ANQGSEA. The sequence was obtained from a donor at least 40 years old with multiple myeloma. V and J are TRBV29-1 and TRBJ2-5, with a possible D match to TRBD2 (6 bases). The sequenced material came from a population of CD138-negative cells sorted from bone marrow. CDR3 DNA: TGCAGCGTTGTTGAGAGGGCCGGGGGAGAGACCCAGTACTTC. This codes for CSVVERAGGETQYF. The full variable domain, with the rest looked up from reference TRBV29-1 and TRBJ2-5, is SAVISQKPSRDICQRGTSLTIQCQVDSQVTMMFWYRQQPGQSLTLIATANQGSEATYESGFVIDKFPISRPNLTFSTLTVSNMSPEDSSIYLCSVVERAGGETQYFGPGTRLLVL.